This TCR beta chain was retrieved from a study of blood T cells in healthy people across ages. At the level of the study: Using template switching, researchers captured about one barcoded beta molecule for each two T cells.

Primers used in a second PCR of roughly 6 to 11 cycles were a sample-barcoded 5' primer and a J-beta primer mix. Each cDNA was tagged by a template-switch adaptor containing 12 random nucleotides. TCRdb analysed the 5' RACE reads with MiXCR anew, one entry per CDR3 protein. This sample has hundreds of thousands of distinct CDR3 sequences, with 27% found just once. This CDR3 spans 13 amino acids. V gave up 8 bases and J gave up 0 bases; unmatched junction bases: 1. Germline CDR1 is MNHEY and CDR2 is SMNVEV (reference sequence). Separately, the same data were catalogued under a study of T cells of mothers and their children. That paper adds: Donation involved a few healthy Caucasian mothers and the six children that they had. Detection yielded no persistent microchimeric T cell clones.

The chain is built from TRBV27 and TRBJ2-5; 9 positions agree with TRBD1. The source material was blood. This receptor was obtained from a boy younger than 10 in good health. CDR3 DNA: TGTGCCAGCGGACAGGGGCACCAAGAGACCCAGTACTTC. The encoded protein is CASGQGHQETQYF.